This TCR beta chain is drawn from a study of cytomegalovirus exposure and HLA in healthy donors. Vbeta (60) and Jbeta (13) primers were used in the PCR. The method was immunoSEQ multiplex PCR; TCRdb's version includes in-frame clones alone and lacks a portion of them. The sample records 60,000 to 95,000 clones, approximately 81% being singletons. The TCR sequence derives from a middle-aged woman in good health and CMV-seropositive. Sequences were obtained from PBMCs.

CDR3 DNA sequence: TGTGCCAGCAGCTCCGGGACTAGCGCCGGCGGGACCCAGTACTTC. Its protein is CASSSGTSAGGTQYF. The rearrangement uses TRBV5-4 and TRBJ2-5, with 10 bases fitting TRBD2. The germline gives CDR1 SGHNT, CDR2 YYREEE (reference sequence). The length of the CDR3 is 15 residues. V was clipped by 3 bases and J by 7 bases; unmatched bases: 9.